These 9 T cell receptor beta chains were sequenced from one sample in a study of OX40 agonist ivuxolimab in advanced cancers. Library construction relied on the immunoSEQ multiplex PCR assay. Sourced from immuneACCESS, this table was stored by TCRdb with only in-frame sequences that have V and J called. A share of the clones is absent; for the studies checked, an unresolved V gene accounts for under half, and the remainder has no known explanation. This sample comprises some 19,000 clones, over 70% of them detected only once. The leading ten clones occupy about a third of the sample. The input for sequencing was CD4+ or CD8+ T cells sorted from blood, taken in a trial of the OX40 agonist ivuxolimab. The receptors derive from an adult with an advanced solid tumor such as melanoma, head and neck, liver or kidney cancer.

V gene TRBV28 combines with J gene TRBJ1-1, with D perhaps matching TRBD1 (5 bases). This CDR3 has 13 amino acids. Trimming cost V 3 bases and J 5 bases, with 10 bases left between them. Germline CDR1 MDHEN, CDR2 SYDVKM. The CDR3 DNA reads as TGTGCCAGCAGTTTTAGGGGCATGACTGAAGCTTTCTTT. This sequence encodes CASSFRGMTEAFF.

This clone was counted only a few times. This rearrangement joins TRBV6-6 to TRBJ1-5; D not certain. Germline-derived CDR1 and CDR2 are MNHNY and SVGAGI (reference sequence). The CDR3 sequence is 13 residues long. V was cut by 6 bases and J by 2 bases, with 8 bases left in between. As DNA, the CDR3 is TGTGCCAGCAGACCCTGGGGCAATCAGCCCCAGCATTTT. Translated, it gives CASRPWGNQPQHF.

This chain's CDR3 is CASSLGTGSGYTF. The DNA for the CDR3 is TGTGCCAGCAGCTTAGGCACGGGCAGTGGCTACACCTTC. The chain carries TRBV7-2 and TRBJ1-2, with unresolved D. The V and J ends lost 1 base and 7 bases respectively, with 10 bases between them. The germline V gene encodes CDR1 SGHTA and CDR2 FQGNSA. The CDR3 contains 13 residues.

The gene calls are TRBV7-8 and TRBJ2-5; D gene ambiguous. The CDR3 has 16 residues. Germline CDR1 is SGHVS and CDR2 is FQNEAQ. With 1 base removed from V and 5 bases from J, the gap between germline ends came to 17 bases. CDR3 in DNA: TGTGCCAGCAGCTTAGGAGGCACTTCCCCGGAGGAGACCCAGTACTTC. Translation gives CASSLGGTSPEETQYF.

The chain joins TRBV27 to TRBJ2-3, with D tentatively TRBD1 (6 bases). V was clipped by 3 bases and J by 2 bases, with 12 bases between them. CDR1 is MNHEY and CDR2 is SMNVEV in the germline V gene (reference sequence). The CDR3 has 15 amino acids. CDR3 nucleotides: TGTGCCAGCAGTTTGTACGGACAGCACACAGATACGCAGTATTTT. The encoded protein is CASSLYGQHTDTQYF.

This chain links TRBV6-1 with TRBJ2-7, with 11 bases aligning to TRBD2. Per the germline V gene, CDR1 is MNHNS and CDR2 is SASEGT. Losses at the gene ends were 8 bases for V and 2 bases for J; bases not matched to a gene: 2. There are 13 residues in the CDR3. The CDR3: CASRLAGPYEQYF. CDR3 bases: TGTGCCAGCCGACTAGCGGGACCCTACGAGCAGTACTTC.

CDR3 loop: CASSGWTANYGYTF. The CDR3 coding sequence is TGTGCCAGCAGTGGTTGGACAGCTAACTATGGCTACACCTTC. The chain links TRBV25-1 to TRBJ1-2; possible D gene TRBD1, 6 bases. CDR3 length: 14 amino acids. Germline V CDR1 and CDR2: MGHDK, SYGVNS. V was pared by 4 bases and J by 0 bases, with 9 bases between.

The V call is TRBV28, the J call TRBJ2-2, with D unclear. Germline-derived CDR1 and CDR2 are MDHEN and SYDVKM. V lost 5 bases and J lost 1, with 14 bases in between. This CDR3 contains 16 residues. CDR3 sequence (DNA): TGTGCCAGCAGTCCTCTGTGGCTCGAGAACACCGGGGAGCTGTTTTTT. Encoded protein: CASSPLWLENTGELFF.

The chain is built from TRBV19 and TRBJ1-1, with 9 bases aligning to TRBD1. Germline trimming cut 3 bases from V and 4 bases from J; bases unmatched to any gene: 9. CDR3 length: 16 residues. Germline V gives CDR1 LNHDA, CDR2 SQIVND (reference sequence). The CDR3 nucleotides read TGTGCCAGTAGTATCCTACAGGGGGCTTTTGGCACTGAAGCTTTCTTT. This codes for CASSILQGAFGTEAFF.